This T cell receptor (beta chain) was observed in a study of CD8 T cells in Susac syndrome. Whole-study findings and limits: Only a relatively small number of individuals were included in the TCR sequencing and HLA analysis.

Random hexamers primed reverse transcription of about 0.45 to 1 ug RNA. An immunoSEQ multiplex PCR generated amplified TCR beta CDR3 products spanning 54 Vbeta and 13 Jbeta. MiXCR was run by TCRdb on the immunoSEQ multiplex PCR reads, yielding one entry per CDR3 protein. This sample carries 150,000 to 250,000 distinct CDR3 sequences, roughly 96% of them seen once, and the ten largest clones take 0.085% to 0.095%. Details on this clonotype: What it recognizes is unknown.

The authors carried out high-throughput sequencing of TCR beta. They applied it to CD8+ and CD4+ T cells obtained from blood. CDR1 is MNHEY and CDR2 is SMNVEV in the germline V gene (reference sequence). The CDR3 runs 13 residues. Trimming took off 7 bases at V and 3 bases at J, with 9 bases between the two ends. The TCR originated in a human donor with multiple sclerosis. The chain uses TRBV27 and TRBJ2-2, with a weak D call TRBD1 (6 bases). Sequencing was performed on CD4+ T cells from PBMCs. CDR3 amino acids: CASKHRDTGELFF. CDR3 bases: TGTGCCAGCAAACACAGGGACACCGGGGAGCTGTTTTTT.